This T cell receptor beta chain came from a study of a mutant IDH1 vaccine in newly diagnosed glioma. Trimming removed 1 base from V and 7 bases from J, with 5 bases in between. The V gene's germline CDR1 is SGHTS and CDR2 YDEGEE. This CDR3 is 11 amino acids long. The time point is: baseline, week 1 (first vaccination visit). Sample treatment: pre-vaccination baseline after standard-of-care therapy. This clone was picked up one time. The method was immunoSEQ multiplex PCR; TCRdb's version includes in-frame clones alone and lacks a portion of them. The data contain over 80,000 clones, 70% to 90% of them singletons.

The TCR was taken from a woman in her 50s with glioma. This material consisted of PBMCs, taken from a glioma patient treated with radiotherapy, temozolomide or both. The genes are TRBV5-8 and TRBJ1-1; D is ambiguous. The CDR3 sequence: CASSLHIEAFF. The DNA for the CDR3 is TGTGCCAGCAGCTTGCATATTGAAGCTTTCTTT.